Following are 2 T cell receptor beta chains from one sample sequenced in a study of regulatory T cells in long-lasting Graves disease. CDR3-region Arm-PCR and iRepertoire HTBI primers produced the TCR beta libraries. One entry per CDR3 protein, called by TCRdb with MiXCR from the multiplex PCR reads. The sample lists about 420,000 distinct CDR3 sequences; 23% were seen once. Time point here: persistent/refractory GD, antithyroid drugs over 5 years with positive TRAb. From PBMCs, RNA was extracted and then used to make the TCR library. The sample was peripheral blood mononuclear cells (PBMCs), taken when the disease was refractory, from a patient treated with antithyroid drugs. The receptors originated from a female donor with Graves disease.

The CDR3 sequence is CASSRLAGGPDTQYF. The CDR3 DNA follows: TGTGCCAGCAGTCGACTAGCGGGAGGGCCGGATACGCAGTATTTT. V usage is TRBV28 and J usage is TRBJ2-3; TRBD2 aligns across 14 bases. Germline V gives CDR1 MDHEN, CDR2 SYDVKM. The CDR3 extends over 15 amino acids. The junction had 4 bases not matched to a gene; V was cut back by 5 bases and J by 6 bases.

The genes are TRBV6-2 or TRBV6-3 and TRBJ2-7; D remains unclear. The CDR3 loop spans 14 amino acids. With 6 bases removed from V and 1 base from J, the gap between germline ends came to 13 bases. The V gene's germline CDR1 is MNHEY and CDR2 SVGEGT. CDR3 in DNA: TGTGCCAGCAGATCACCGAGTGGGTCCTACGAGCAGTACTTC. Protein sequence: CASRSPSGSYEQYF.